Included here is one T cell receptor (beta chain) sequence, with context. Its antigen remains undetermined. Per-nucleotide qualities are absent, and no much larger clonotype sits a single base away. The treatment or condition label on this specimen signifies: live attenuated yellow fever vaccine strain. At every blood-draw timepoint, two biological replicates of bulk PBMCs were collected. A standard Ficoll-Paque protocol was used to isolate PBMCs from peripheral blood. TriZol was used to extract RNA from bulk PBMCs, CD4 and CD8 fractions, and dextramer-positive and dextramer-negative fractions. Measured from the cysteine to the phenylalanine, the CDR3 is 16 residues long. Only the CDR3 DNA is retained, 48 bases long and in frame from the first base. CDR1 and CDR2, per the germline V gene, are SGHAT and FQNNGV. A distance of 14 bases separates the germline ends of V and J, which lose 2 bases and 0 bases respectively.

TCR cDNA was made using 5'RACE template switching, a step that added a universal primer site and unique molecular identifiers. Priming for cDNA synthesis came from both the TCR alpha and TCR beta constant segments. Library amplification involved two PCR steps, and the second step added sample barcodes and sequencing adapters. Libraries were sequenced on Illumina HiSeq 2500 (2x100 bp) or NovaSeq (2x150 bp). The authors' pipeline ran thus. Reads were demultiplexed and collapsed into UMI consensus sequences with MIGEC, and V(D)J alignment was performed with MiXCR. Vaccine-responding clonotypes were defined with edgeR using replicate PBMC samples, requiring FDR below 0.01 and a log2 fold change above 5 up to day 15. Each bulk clonotype was labeled CD4 or CD8 based on which sequenced repertoire, CD4 or CD8, contained the clonotype at higher abundance. TCRdb trimmed the raw reads at Q25, called clones with MiXCR and kept productive beta chains. Each record represents a unique CDR3 protein, reported with the most common genes and DNA among its rows. The authors' filters were not applied to this entry. Across this sample there are approximately 610,000 distinct CDR3 sequences, with roughly 17% seen only once. The top ten hold 15% to 20% of the sample.

This sample was taken from a study of T cells after yellow fever vaccination (dated by TCRdb to the late 2010s). With regard to the full study: Libraries from fractions with low cell numbers were prepared with the SMART-Seq v4 Ultra Low Input RNA kit. To follow T-cell clones before and after primary and booster YFV17D yellow fever vaccination, bulk TCR alpha and beta repertoires were sequenced over time. Two healthy male donors made up the cohort, one aged 18 to 29 years and the other aged 30 to 40 years. Blood was collected at multiple timepoints before and after primary and secondary immunization, and bulk PBMC replicates and cell subsets were isolated. What the authors observed across the whole study: Compared with the primary T-cell response, the secondary T-cell response was faster but weaker, reaching its peak on day 5 rather than on day 15. Most clones expanded after primary vaccination (about 96% of CD4 and roughly 91% of CD8) were re-detected after the booster, suggesting that broad memory maintenance occurred. A small share of clonotypes was detected in both CD4 and CD8 compartments, with the overlap likely arising from convergent recombination. Because abundant contaminating clonotypes from the bulk population could be contained in FACS-sorted repertoires, computational filtering was required. Because only a couple of donors were included in the study, the extent to which the findings can be generalized is limited.

The rearrangement combines TRBV11-2 with TRBJ2-7; TRBD2 is a possible D gene, resting on 5 matching bases. This clonotype was sampled from a man younger than 30 who received the YFV17D yellow fever vaccine. The material sequenced was PBMCs, taken 4 to 6 days after the first yellow fever vaccination. The nucleotides are TGTGCCAGCAGCTTAACGGCGGACTTGAGCTCCTACGAGCAGTACTTC. Its protein product is CASSLTADLSSYEQYF.